Here is one T cell receptor (beta chain) with its context. Its antigen is as yet unknown. Sequenced by immunoSEQ multiplex PCR; TCRdb stores in-frame clones only, minus some. The sample has some 2,600 clones, around 93% seen once. V lost 5 bases and J lost 1; bases outside the gene matches: 5. The CDR3 loop spans 15 amino acids. The germline V gene has CDR1 MNHNY and CDR2 SVGAGI (reference sequence). These data are taken from a study of graft-versus-host responses after intestinal transplantation. Notes on the study in general: Analysis identified GvH clones in recipient marrow, with some appearing first in ileum or blood.

V and J are TRBV6-6 and TRBJ1-5; 7 nucleotides line up with TRBD1. This clonotype originated in a human patient who received an intestinal transplant, so some T cells may come from the graft donor. The input for sequencing was PBMCs, taken 19 days after intestinal transplant. This CDR3 reads CASSVDRVSNQPQHF. In DNA, the CDR3 is TGTGCCAGCAGTGTAGACAGGGTGAGCAATCAGCCCCAGCATTTT.